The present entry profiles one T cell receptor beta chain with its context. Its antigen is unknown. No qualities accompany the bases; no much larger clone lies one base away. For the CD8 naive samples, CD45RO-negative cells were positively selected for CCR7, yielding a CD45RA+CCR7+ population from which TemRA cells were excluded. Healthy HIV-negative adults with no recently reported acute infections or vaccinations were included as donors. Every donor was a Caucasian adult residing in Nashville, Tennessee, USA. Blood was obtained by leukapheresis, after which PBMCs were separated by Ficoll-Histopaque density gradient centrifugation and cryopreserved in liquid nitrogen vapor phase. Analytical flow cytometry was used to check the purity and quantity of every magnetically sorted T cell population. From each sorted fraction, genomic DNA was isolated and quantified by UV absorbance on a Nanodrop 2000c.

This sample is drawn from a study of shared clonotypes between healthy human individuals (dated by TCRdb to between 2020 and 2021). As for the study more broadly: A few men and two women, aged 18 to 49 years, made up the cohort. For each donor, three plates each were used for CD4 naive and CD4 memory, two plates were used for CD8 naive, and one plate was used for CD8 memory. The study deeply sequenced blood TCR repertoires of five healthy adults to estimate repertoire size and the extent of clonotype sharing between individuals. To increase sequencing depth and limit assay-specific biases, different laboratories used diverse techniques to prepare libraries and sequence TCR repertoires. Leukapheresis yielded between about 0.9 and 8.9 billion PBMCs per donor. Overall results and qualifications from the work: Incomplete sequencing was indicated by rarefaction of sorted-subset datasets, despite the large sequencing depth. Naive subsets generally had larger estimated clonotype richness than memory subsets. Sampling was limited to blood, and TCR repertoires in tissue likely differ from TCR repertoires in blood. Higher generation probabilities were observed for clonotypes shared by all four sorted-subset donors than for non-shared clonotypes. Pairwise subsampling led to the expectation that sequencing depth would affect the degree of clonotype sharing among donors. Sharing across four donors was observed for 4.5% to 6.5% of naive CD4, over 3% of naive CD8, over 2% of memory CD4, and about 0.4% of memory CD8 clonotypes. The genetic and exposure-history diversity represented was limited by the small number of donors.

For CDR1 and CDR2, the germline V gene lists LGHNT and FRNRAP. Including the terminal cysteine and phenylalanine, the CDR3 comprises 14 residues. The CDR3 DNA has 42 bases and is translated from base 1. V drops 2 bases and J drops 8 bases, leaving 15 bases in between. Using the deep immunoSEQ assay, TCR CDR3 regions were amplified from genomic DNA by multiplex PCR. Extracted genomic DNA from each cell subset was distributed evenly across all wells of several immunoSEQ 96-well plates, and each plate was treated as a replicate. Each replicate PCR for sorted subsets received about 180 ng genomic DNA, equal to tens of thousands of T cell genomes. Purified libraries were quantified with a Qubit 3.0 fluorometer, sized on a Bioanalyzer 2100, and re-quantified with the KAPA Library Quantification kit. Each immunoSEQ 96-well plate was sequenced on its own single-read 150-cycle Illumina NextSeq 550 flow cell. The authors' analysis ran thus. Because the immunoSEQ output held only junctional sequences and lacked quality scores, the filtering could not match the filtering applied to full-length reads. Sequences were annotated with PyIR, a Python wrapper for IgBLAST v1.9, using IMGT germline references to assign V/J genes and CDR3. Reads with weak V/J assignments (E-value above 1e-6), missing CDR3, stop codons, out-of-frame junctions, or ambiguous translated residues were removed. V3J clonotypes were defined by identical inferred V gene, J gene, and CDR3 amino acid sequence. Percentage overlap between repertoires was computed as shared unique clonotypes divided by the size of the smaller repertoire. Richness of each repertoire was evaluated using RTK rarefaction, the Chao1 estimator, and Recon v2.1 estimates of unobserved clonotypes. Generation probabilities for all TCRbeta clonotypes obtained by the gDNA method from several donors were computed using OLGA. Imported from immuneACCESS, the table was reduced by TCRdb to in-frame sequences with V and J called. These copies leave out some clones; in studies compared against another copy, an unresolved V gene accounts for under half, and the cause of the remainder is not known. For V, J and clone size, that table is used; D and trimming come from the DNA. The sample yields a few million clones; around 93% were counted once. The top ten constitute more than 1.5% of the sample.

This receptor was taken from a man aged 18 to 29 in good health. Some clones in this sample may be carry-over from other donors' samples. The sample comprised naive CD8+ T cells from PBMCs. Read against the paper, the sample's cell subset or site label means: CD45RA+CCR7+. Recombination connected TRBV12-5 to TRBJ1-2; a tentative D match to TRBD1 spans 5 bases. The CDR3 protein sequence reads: CASGLNQGLEGYTF. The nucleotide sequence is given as TGTGCTAGTGGTTTGAATCAGGGCCTTGAGGGCTACACCTTC. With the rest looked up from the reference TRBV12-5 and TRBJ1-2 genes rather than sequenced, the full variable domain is DARVTQTPRHKVTEMGQEVTMRCQPILGHNTVFWYRQTMMQGLELLAYFRNRAPLDDSGMPKDRFSAEMPDATLATLKIQPSEPRDSAVYFCASGLNQGLEGYTFGSGTRLTVV.